Each of the 21 T cell receptor beta chains below was sequenced from the same sample in a study of blood T cell repertoires in COVID-19. The data were produced by immunoSEQ multiplex PCR, yet TCRdb's version contains in-frame clones alone and is incomplete. The sample comprises about 280,000 clones, roughly 89% of which are singletons, and 2% to 2.5% rests with the top ten. The sample comprised peripheral blood. The receptors originated from a man aged 50 to 60 with acute or convalescent COVID-19.

The chain links TRBV5-4 to TRBJ2-5; 15 nucleotides align to TRBD2. Germline V gene data show CDR1 as SGHNT and CDR2 as YYREEE (reference sequence). V trimming: 3 bases; J trimming: 5 bases; junction bases outside the gene matches: 5. CDR3 size: 16 residues. CDR3 coding DNA: TGTGCCAGCAGCTCCGGACTAGCGGGGGGGCCGGAGACCCAGTACTTC. It specifies CASSSGLAGGPETQYF.

The chain joins TRBV2 to TRBJ1-1; the D is unclear. Germline CDR1 and CDR2: SNHLY and FYNNEI. The V and J ends lost 5 bases and 6 bases respectively, with 7 bases between them. The CDR3 spans 11 residues. The CDR3 region has the DNA TGTGCCAGCAGTAACATCCCTGAAGCTTTCTTT. Protein product: CASSNIPEAFF.

The V and J genes are TRBV30 and TRBJ1-2; the D is unclear. Trimming cost V 1 base and J 4 bases, with 16 bases left between them. The germline V gene has CDR1 GTSNPN and CDR2 SVGIG (reference sequence). This CDR3 has 15 residues. The CDR3 is CAWSGTQASGYGYTF. The CDR3 nucleotides read TGTGCCTGGAGTGGTACGCAGGCCTCTGGCTATGGCTACACCTTC.

This clone was observed once. The rearrangement joins TRBV7-3 to TRBJ2-3, with D perhaps TRBD2 (6 bases). The CDR3 sequence is 17 residues long. Germline CDR1 is SGHTA and CDR2 is FQGTGA. V gave up 3 bases and J gave up 5 bases, with 21 bases separating them. The CDR3 loop is CASSFHPPGGVLDTQYF. CDR3 coding DNA: TGTGCCAGCAGCTTCCACCCCCCCGGCGGGGTGTTAGATACGCAGTATTTT.

The V and J genes are TRBV7-9 and TRBJ2-2; 9 nucleotides align to TRBD2. Losses at the gene ends were 1 base for V and 4 bases for J; bases not matched to a gene: 4. This CDR3 contains 16 residues. CDR1 is SEHNR and CDR2 is FQNEAQ in the germline V gene (reference sequence). The CDR3 bases are TGTGCCAGCAGCTTAGAGAGCGGGGGGCCCACCGGGGAGCTGTTTTTT. Its translation: CASSLESGGPTGELFF.

This sequence joins TRBV7-9 and TRBJ2-6; weak D call: TRBD1 (6 bases). Trimming shortened V by 6 bases and J by 1 base, and 13 bases separated the two germline ends. Germline CDR1 SEHNR, CDR2 FQNEAQ (reference sequence). The CDR3 is made up of 16 amino acids. The CDR3 spells CASRDSQGSGANVLTF. In DNA, the CDR3 is TGTGCCAGCAGGGACTCACAGGGTTCTGGGGCCAACGTCCTGACTTTC.

The chain couples TRBV21-1 to TRBJ2-1; the DNA was not used to check the table's D call, TRBD2. TRBV21-1 is a listed pseudogene. The CDR3 length is 13 residues. The DNA of the CDR3 is TGTGCCAGCCCATCCTTAGCGGACAATGAGCAGTTCTTC. It translates to CASPSLADNEQFF.

The chain employs TRBV30 and TRBJ1-4, with a tentative D call TRBD1 (5 bases). The CDR3 consists of 15 residues. Trimming left V 0 bases short and J 8 bases short, with 16 bases between. CDR1 and CDR2 from the germline V gene are GTSNPN and SVGIG (reference sequence). This CDR3 is CAWSVSRVGVEKLFF. DNA for the CDR3: TGTGCCTGGAGTGTAAGCAGGGTTGGAGTGGAAAAACTGTTTTTT. Full variable domain (remainder filled in from reference TRBV30 and TRBJ1-4): SQTIHQWPATLVQPVGSPLSLECTVEGTSNPNLYWYRQAAGRGLQLLFYSVGIGQISSEVPQNLSASRPQDRQFILSSKKLLLSDSGFYLCAWSVSRVGVEKLFFGSGTQLSVL.

The chain uses TRBV12-5 and TRBJ2-7; D is unresolved. V was cut by 0 bases and J by 5 bases, with 8 bases left in between. CDR3 length: 13 residues. Per germline, CDR1 LGHNT and CDR2 FRNRAP. The CDR3 spells CASGLVLSHEQYF. The CDR3 coding sequence is TGTGCTAGTGGTTTGGTACTGTCCCACGAGCAGTACTTC.

The chain combines TRBV18 with TRBJ1-6; 12 bases align to TRBD1. With V trimmed by 3 bases and J by 7 bases, 7 bases remained unmatched. The CDR3 runs to 17 residues. CDR1 is KGHSH, CDR2 LQKENI, per germline. Here the CDR3 reads CASSPRDRGRVNSPLHF. CDR3 DNA sequence: TGTGCCAGCTCACCCCGGGACAGGGGGCGCGTGAATTCACCCCTCCACTTT.

The chain couples TRBV6-5 to TRBJ1-4; TRBD1 matches at 10 bases. Per the germline V gene, CDR1 is MNHEY and CDR2 is SVGAGI. The CDR3 is 13 amino acids. The J segment lost 8 bases and the V segment lost 6 bases, leaving 3 bases of the junction unmatched. The CDR3 DNA follows: TGTGCCAGCAGCCGGACAGGGGGGGAAAAACTGTTTTTT. Translation gives CASSRTGGEKLFF.

This chain uses TRBV5-8 with TRBJ1-2; the D gene is possibly TRBD1 (5 bases). CDR3 size: 13 residues. The germline gives CDR1 SGHTS, CDR2 YDEGEE. The V end was cut by 6 bases, the J end by 2 bases, with 11 bases between. CDR3 sequence reads: CASKYRFNYGYTF. The CDR3 DNA follows: TGTGCCAGCAAGTACAGGTTCAACTATGGCTACACCTTC.

The rearrangement links TRBV24-1 to TRBJ2-1, with 13 bases fitting TRBD2. This CDR3 comprises 15 residues. The germline V gene encodes CDR1 KGHDR and CDR2 SFDVKD. V gave up 7 bases and J gave up 7 bases; unmatched junction bases: 6. CDR3: CATSSGLAGPNEQFF. CDR3 coding DNA: TGTGCCACCAGCTCGGGACTAGCGGGGCCTAATGAGCAGTTCTTC.

The genes are TRBV30 and TRBJ1-4; weak D call: TRBD1 (5 bases). Looked up from germline, CDR1 is GTSNPN and CDR2 is SVGIG (reference sequence). CDR3 length: 12 amino acids. Between the trimmed V and J ends, which lost 8 bases and 7 bases, there was a span of 14 bases. The CDR3 DNA follows: TGTGCCGGGGGGGGAAGGGGTGAAAAACTGTTTTTT. It encodes CAGGGRGEKLFF.

This clone occurred a few times. This chain links TRBV10-3 with TRBJ1-5; 8 bases agree with TRBD1. CDR1 is ENHRY, CDR2 SYGVKD, per germline. The V segment lost 2 bases and the J segment 1 base; nucleotides outside the gene matches: 4. This CDR3 has 16 amino acids. Here the CDR3 DNA reads TGTGCCATCAGTGAGGACAGGGGCTTAAGCAATCAGCCCCAGCATTTT. This sequence encodes CAISEDRGLSNQPQHF.

This clone was seen just once. The V call is TRBV5-1, the J call TRBJ2-2; 13 bases map to TRBD2. The V and J ends lost 3 bases and 3 bases, in that order; junction bases with no gene match: 2. Germline loops: CDR1 SGHRS, CDR2 YFSETQ. The CDR3 contains 16 residues. The CDR3 DNA reads TGCGCCAGCAGCTCCACTAGCGGGGGGGACACCGGGGAGCTGTTTTTT. Protein: CASSSTSGGDTGELFF.

The CDR3 region has the DNA TGTGCCAGCAGTTACATGAGAGGGGGGGTGGTCTTCTTC. Translation gives CASSYMRGGVVFF. The V and J genes are TRBV27 and TRBJ2-1, with a weak D call TRBD2 (7 bases). Germline CDR1 and CDR2: MNHEY and SMNVEV (reference sequence). The CDR3 has 13 amino acids. The V gene lost 4 bases and the J gene lost 16 bases, with 20 bases spanning the gap.

This chain links TRBV19 with TRBJ2-5; tentatively, D is TRBD1 (6 bases). Germline V gene lookup returns CDR1 LNHDA and CDR2 SQIVND (reference sequence). The V end lost 4 bases, the J end lost 5 bases, and 26 bases lay between the germline ends. The length of the CDR3 is 18 residues. The CDR3 region is CASSTPGQYVWDGETQYF. The CDR3 coding sequence is TGTGCCAGTAGTACACCCGGACAGTATGTTTGGGATGGGGAGACCCAGTACTTC.

CDR3 coding DNA: TGTGCCAGCAGTGATTGGGCAGCCATTAACACTGAAGCTTTCTTT. Translation gives CASSDWAAINTEAFF. The chain employs TRBV2 and TRBJ1-1; D not certain. The V end was cut by 3 bases, the J end by 2 bases, with 13 bases between. The germline V gene encodes CDR1 SNHLY and CDR2 FYNNEI. The CDR3 totals 15 residues.

The chain carries TRBV21-1 and TRBJ2-4; the table assigns TRBD1, which was not confirmed against the DNA. TRBV21-1 is a pseudogene segment. This CDR3 contains 14 residues. The chain's CDR3 is CASSCLDRKNIQYF. For the CDR3, the DNA is TGTGCCAGCAGCTGTTTGGACAGAAAAAACATTCAGTACTTC.

This CDR3 reads CASSDKLPGQGSHEQYF. In DNA form, the CDR3 reads TGTGCCAGCTCAGACAAACTTCCGGGACAGGGGAGCCACGAGCAGTACTTC. This chain uses TRBV18 with TRBJ2-7, with 10 bases identical to TRBD1. J was trimmed by 5 bases and V by 5 bases; bases with no gene match: 15. The CDR3 loop spans 17 amino acids. The germline V gene encodes CDR1 KGHSH and CDR2 LQKENI.